This passage covers 32 T cell receptor beta chains from one sample sequenced in a study of blood T cell repertoires in COVID-19. Profiling relied on immunoSEQ multiplex PCR, and the TCRdb table lists in-frame clones only, not all of them. Here the sample spans 150,000 to 200,000 clones, roughly 82% being singletons. The sample was PBMCs or T cells enriched from blood (not recorded which). The receptor source for this set is a man aged 45-65 years who had recovered from COVID-19.

In DNA form, the CDR3 reads TGTGCCAGCAGTATGGACAGGGCGGATCAGCCCCAGCATTTT. Its translation: CASSMDRADQPQHF. This chain links TRBV6-2 or TRBV6-3 with TRBJ1-5; 8 positions match TRBD1. Germline loops: CDR1 MNHEY, CDR2 SVGEGT. The CDR3 is 14 amino acids. Germline trimming cut 5 bases from V and 5 bases from J; bases unmatched to any gene: 5.

For the CDR3, the DNA is TGTGCCACCGCGGACAACTACGAGCAGTACTTC. Translated, it gives CATADNYEQYF. The chain employs TRBV6-5 and TRBJ2-7; D is possibly TRBD1 (5 bases). The CDR3 length is 11 residues. CDR1 and CDR2 from the germline V gene are MNHEY and SVGAGI. The V end lost 10 bases, the J end lost 3 bases, and 10 bases lay between the germline ends.

This chain connects TRBV7-9 to TRBJ2-7; possible D gene TRBD1, 6 bases. There are 14 residues in the CDR3. Germline V lookup: CDR1 SEHNR, CDR2 FQNEAQ (reference sequence). The germline V and J ends were trimmed by 5 bases and 0 bases, with 11 bases remaining between them. The CDR3 DNA is TGTGCCAGCAGCCCCGACAGGATCTCCTACGAGCAGTACTTC. Its translation is CASSPDRISYEQYF.

V usage is TRBV11-2 and J usage is TRBJ2-3, with 10 bases matching TRBD2. CDR1 and CDR2 from the germline V gene are SGHAT and FQNNGV. V lost 4 bases and J lost 1; bases outside the gene matches: 2. This CDR3 contains 15 residues. The DNA for the CDR3 is TGTGCCAGCAGCTCCGGACTAGCGGGCACAGATACGCAGTATTTT. Encoded protein: CASSSGLAGTDTQYF. The whole variable domain, filled in from reference TRBV11-2 and TRBJ2-3, reads EAGVAQSPRYKIIEKRQSVAFWCNPISGHATLYWYQQILGQGPKLLIQFQNNGVVDDSQLPKDRFSAERLKGVDSTLKIQPAKLEDSAVYLCASSSGLAGTDTQYFGPGTRLTVL.

V is TRBV5-1 and J is TRBJ2-1, with 7 bases aligning to TRBD1. Germline V gene lookup returns CDR1 SGHRS and CDR2 YFSETQ. The CDR3 is made up of 15 amino acids. J gave up 4 bases and V 0 bases, and 4 bases lay outside the gene matches. This CDR3 reads CASSLAGTEYNEQFF. The CDR3 nucleotides read TGCGCCAGCAGCTTGGCTGGGACAGAGTACAATGAGCAGTTCTTC.

V usage is TRBV7-2 and J usage is TRBJ2-2; 7 bases fit TRBD2. Germline V CDR1 and CDR2: SGHTA, FQGNSA. CDR3 length: 15 amino acids. The ends lost 3 bases at V and 1 base at J; junction bases unmatched: 2. In DNA form, the CDR3 reads TGTGCCAGCAGCTTTTTAGCGGGGAACACCGGGGAGCTGTTTTTT. Protein product: CASSFLAGNTGELFF.

The CDR3 loop reads CAWVHSGANVLTF. CDR3 bases: TGTGCCTGGGTCCATTCAGGGGCCAACGTCCTGACTTTC. J is TRBJ2-6 and V is TRBV30; D not resolved. The germline V gene encodes CDR1 GTSNPN and CDR2 SVGIG (reference sequence). The CDR3 has 13 amino acids. Trimming stripped 5 bases from V and 4 bases from J, with 9 bases between.

The rearrangement links TRBV19 to TRBJ2-3; 10 bases are shared with TRBD1. V gave up 5 bases and J gave up 8 bases; unmatched junction bases: 16. CDR1 is LNHDA, CDR2 SQIVND, per germline (reference sequence). CDR3 length: 17 residues. In DNA, the CDR3 is TGTGCCAGTAGTTTATGGTCGGGACAGGGGATATTCGGTACGCAGTATTTT. Translated: CASSLWSGQGIFGTQYF. Looking up the rest from reference TRBV19 and TRBJ2-3 gives the full variable domain: DGGITQSPKYLFRKEGQNVTLSCEQNLNHDAMYWYRQDPGQGLRLIYYSQIVNDFQKGDIAEGYSVSREKKESFPLTVTSAQKNPTAFYLCASSLWSGQGIFGTQYFGPGTRLTVL.

This rearrangement joins TRBV30 to TRBJ1-2, with a tentative D call TRBD1 (6 bases). Germline CDR1 is GTSNPN and CDR2 is SVGIG (reference sequence). V lost 3 bases to trimming and J lost 4 bases, with 15 bases between them. CDR3 size: 14 residues. CDR3 residues: CAWSLAQGPYGYTF. In DNA form, the CDR3 reads TGTGCCTGGAGCTTAGCACAGGGTCCCTATGGCTACACCTTC.

CDR3 sequence: CASSQLGGSGIDKETQYF. CDR3 in DNA: TGCGCCAGCAGTCAATTGGGGGGTAGCGGGATAGACAAAGAGACCCAGTACTTC. The rearrangement links TRBV23-1 to TRBJ2-5; TRBD2 matches 8 bases. TRBV23-1 is an ORF, with its function uncertain. V was pared by 1 base and J by 3 bases, with 13 bases of the junction left unmatched. The CDR3 extends over 18 amino acids.

The genes are TRBV28 and TRBJ1-2; 8 nucleotides agree with TRBD1. The CDR3 is 12 residues long. CDR1 is MDHEN, CDR2 SYDVKM, per germline. V dropped 10 bases and J dropped 4; count of bases not matched to a gene: 5. CDR3 residues: CATRTGSYGYTF. CDR3 DNA sequence: TGTGCCACCCGGACAGGGAGCTATGGCTACACCTTC.

The chain links TRBV28 to TRBJ1-1; 9 bases match TRBD1. The CDR3 sequence is 14 residues long. The germline V gene has CDR1 MDHEN and CDR2 SYDVKM. Trimming took 3 bases from V and 5 from J; bases not matched to a gene: 4. The CDR3 sequence: CASSLGTGKTEAFF. The CDR3 region has the DNA TGTGCCAGCAGTTTGGGGACAGGGAAGACTGAAGCTTTCTTT.

This clone was observed once. This chain uses TRBV12-5 with TRBJ2-5; 7 bases align to TRBD1. The CDR3 has 13 residues. Germline V gene sequence: CDR1 LGHNT, CDR2 FRNRAP. The J segment lost 3 bases and the V segment lost 4 bases, leaving 2 bases of the junction unmatched. CDR3 residues: CASGSGTEETQYF. CDR3 nucleotides: TGTGCTAGTGGTTCCGGGACAGAAGAGACCCAGTACTTC.

The chain couples TRBV19 to TRBJ2-7; TRBD2 is a possible D gene (6 bases). Trimming cost V 7 bases and J 2 bases, with 21 bases left between them. This CDR3 spans 16 amino acids. Germline CDR1 reads LNHDA; CDR2 reads SQIVND (reference sequence). DNA for the CDR3: TGTGCCAGTACCCTCCCCGAACCGGGAGCACCCTACGAGCAGTACTTC. The encoded protein is CASTLPEPGAPYEQYF.

The chain joins TRBV16 to TRBJ2-5, with no clear D. The CDR3 length is 12 residues. The V gene lost 2 bases and the J gene lost 5 bases, with 6 bases spanning the gap. The germline V gene encodes CDR1 KGHSY and CDR2 FQNENV. For the CDR3, the DNA is TGTGCCAGCAGCCAAAAACGGGAGACCCAGTACTTC. Translated, it gives CASSQKRETQYF.

The V and J genes are TRBV5-4 and TRBJ2-5, with 7 bases lining up with TRBD1. J was trimmed by 3 bases and V by 5 bases; bases with no gene match: 4. Germline values: CDR1 SGHNT, CDR2 YYREEE (reference sequence). The CDR3 loop spans 13 amino acids. CDR3 in amino acids: CASRIGTEETQYF. The CDR3 DNA reads TGTGCCAGCAGGATCGGGACAGAAGAGACCCAGTACTTC.

This chain joins TRBV29-1 and TRBJ1-2, with unresolved D. V lost 5 bases, J lost 8 bases, and 12 bases lay in between. The CDR3 has 11 amino acids. Germline CDR1 reads SQVTM; CDR2 reads ANQGSEA. The CDR3 nucleotides are TGCAGCGTTCGGGGAGGTTGGGGCTACACCTTC. Its protein is CSVRGGWGYTF.

The chain links TRBV5-6 to TRBJ1-2, with TRBD1 identical over 7 bases. This CDR3 has 15 residues. Germline V gives CDR1 SGHDT, CDR2 YYEEEE. Trimming cost V 0 bases and J 4 bases; bases outside gene matches: 6. The CDR3 DNA follows: TGTGCCAGCAGCTTGGTTGGAGACAGGGTCTATGGCTACACCTTC. Protein product: CASSLVGDRVYGYTF. Full variable domain (rest looked up from reference TRBV5-6 and TRBJ1-2): DAGVTQSPTHLIKTRGQQVTLRCSPKSGHDTVSWYQQALGQGPQFIFQYYEEEERQRGNFPDRFSGHQFPNYSSELNVNALLLGDSALYLCASSLVGDRVYGYTFGSGTRLTVV.

V gene TRBV29-1 combines with J gene TRBJ2-3, with D possibly being TRBD2 (5 bases). This CDR3 has 12 residues. V dropped 4 bases and J dropped 2 bases, with 7 bases sitting between them. Germline CDR1 is SQVTM and CDR2 is ANQGSEA. The CDR3 sequence is CSVGLTTDTQYF. The CDR3 DNA follows: TGCAGCGTTGGACTAACCACAGATACGCAGTATTTT.

V and J are TRBV19 and TRBJ2-2; D is ambiguous. The V and J ends lost 5 bases and 1 base respectively, with 8 bases between them. The CDR3 is 14 residues long. CDR1 and CDR2 from the germline V gene are LNHDA and SQIVND (reference sequence). Here the CDR3 DNA reads TGTGCCAGTAGTTTAGCAGGGAACACCGGGGAGCTGTTTTTT. It yields the protein CASSLAGNTGELFF.

This chain connects TRBV2 to TRBJ1-2; the match to TRBD1 covers 8 bases. Germline values: CDR1 SNHLY, CDR2 FYNNEI. CDR3 length: 15 residues. Trimming removed 3 bases from V and 1 base from J; junction bases left unmatched: 4. The CDR3 DNA reads TGTGCCAGCAGTGAGAGGACAGGGATTAACTATGGCTACACCTTC. The encoded protein is CASSERTGINYGYTF.

For the CDR3, the DNA is TGTGCCAGCAGCTTAGATCAGGGAAGAGTTTCTAACTATGGCTACACCTTC. The encoded protein is CASSLDQGRVSNYGYTF. The chain recombines TRBV7-9 with TRBJ1-2; D is perhaps TRBD1 (5 bases). This CDR3 has 17 residues. V lost 1 base to trimming and J lost 0 bases, with 15 bases between them. CDR1 is SEHNR, CDR2 FQNEAQ, per germline (reference sequence). The full variable domain, its missing parts supplied by reference TRBV7-9 and TRBJ1-2, is DTGVSQNPRHKITKRGQNVTFRCDPISEHNRLYWYRQTLGQGPEFLTYFQNEAQLEKSRLLSDRFSAERPKGSFSTLEIQRTEQGDSAMYLCASSLDQGRVSNYGYTFGSGTRLTVV.

The chain uses TRBV11-2 and TRBJ2-7; D unclear. V lost 5 bases and J lost 3, with 8 bases in between. Germline CDR1 and CDR2: SGHAT and FQNNGV. CDR3 length: 12 amino acids. Here the CDR3 DNA reads TGTGCCAGCAGCCCTTTTAACTACGAGCAGTACTTC. Its protein is CASSPFNYEQYF. Together with reference TRBV11-2 and TRBJ2-7, the CDR3 gives the full variable domain: EAGVAQSPRYKIIEKRQSVAFWCNPISGHATLYWYQQILGQGPKLLIQFQNNGVVDDSQLPKDRFSAERLKGVDSTLKIQPAKLEDSAVYLCASSPFNYEQYFGPGTRLTVT.

The chain carries TRBV3-1 (or the pseudogene TRBV3-2) and TRBJ1-2, with TRBD1 matching 8 bases. In germline, CDR1 is LGHDT, CDR2 YNNKEL (reference sequence). CDR3 length equals 16 residues. V dropped 5 bases and J dropped 1; count of bases not matched to a gene: 9. The CDR3 region has the DNA TGTGCCAGCAGCTCGCCCGGGACAGGTATTAACTATGGCTACACCTTC. Translation gives CASSSPGTGINYGYTF.

This clone appeared a few times. The chain carries TRBV5-1 and TRBJ1-5; 8 bases are shared with TRBD1. The germline V gene has CDR1 SGHRS and CDR2 YFSETQ. The ends lost 4 bases at V and 6 bases at J; junction bases unmatched: 12. The CDR3 has 16 amino acids. The CDR3 nucleotides read TGCGCCAGCAGCCTAGATGGACAGGGAAGAAGTCAGCCCCAGCATTTT. Amino acids: CASSLDGQGRSQPQHF.

The chain combines TRBV6-6 with TRBJ2-1, with D perhaps matching TRBD1 (5 bases). The germline V gene encodes CDR1 MNHNY and CDR2 SVGAGI (reference sequence). The CDR3 covers 15 residues. V lost 4 bases and J 3 bases, leaving 13 bases between the germline ends. CDR3: CASSLSRDRYNEQFF. In DNA form, the CDR3 reads TGTGCCAGCAGTTTGTCCAGGGATCGCTACAATGAGCAGTTCTTC.

At least ten counts were recorded for this clone. CDR3 nucleotides: TGTGCCACCTCTCCCTTGACAGGGGGCAATCAGCCCCAGCATTTT. Encoded protein: CATSPLTGGNQPQHF. V usage is TRBV19 and J usage is TRBJ1-5; 8 positions agree with TRBD1. This CDR3 comprises 15 residues. V trimming: 10 bases; J trimming: 2 bases; junction bases outside the gene matches: 10. Germline V lookup: CDR1 LNHDA, CDR2 SQIVND (reference sequence).

The chain uses TRBV6-5 and TRBJ2-7; possibly TRBD1 for D (6 bases). CDR1 and CDR2 (germline): MNHEY, SVGAGI. The CDR3 sequence is 15 residues long. V shed 8 bases and J shed 2 bases, with 19 bases lying between them. The CDR3 is CASLFARQDPYEQYF. Written as DNA, the CDR3 is TGTGCCAGCCTCTTTGCAAGACAGGACCCCTACGAGCAGTACTTC.

The genes are TRBV6-5 and TRBJ1-5; a possible D gene is TRBD1 (5 bases). From germline, CDR1 is MNHEY and CDR2 SVGAGI. V was clipped by 5 bases and J by 7 bases, with 18 bases between them. CDR3 length equals 15 residues. CDR3 sequence (DNA): TGTGCCAGCAGTCTAGGGGTAGGTTGGGGACAGCCCCAGCATTTT. Its translation is CASSLGVGWGQPQHF.

The V call is TRBV20-1, the J call TRBJ1-4, with D tentatively TRBD1 (6 bases). Germline assignment: CDR1 DFQATT and CDR2 SNEGSKA (reference sequence). Trimming cost V 3 bases and J 4 bases, with 9 bases left between them. This CDR3 is built from 13 residues. CDR3 sequence (DNA): TGCAGTGCTAGTCGGACAGTTAATGAAAAACTGTTTTTT. Translated, it gives CSASRTVNEKLFF.

This sequence joins TRBV25-1 and TRBJ1-4; 7 positions agree with TRBD1. V lost 10 bases to trimming and J lost 2 bases; unmatched junction nucleotides: 7. The length of the CDR3 is 14 residues. CDR1 MGHDK and CDR2 SYGVNS come from the germline V gene. CDR3 residues: CATSKTGTNEKLFF. The CDR3 DNA reads TGTGCCACCTCAAAGACAGGGACTAATGAAAAACTGTTTTTT.

This chain's CDR3 is CASSQTKSGNQPQHF. CDR3 DNA sequence: TGCGCCAGCAGCCAGACTAAGAGCGGCAATCAGCCCCAGCATTTT. The V call is TRBV4-1, the J call TRBJ1-5; no definite D call. In germline, CDR1 is MGHRA, CDR2 YSYEKL. The V gene lost 3 bases and the J gene lost 2 bases, with 11 bases spanning the gap. This CDR3 region has 15 residues.